These 22 T cell receptor beta chains share one sample of origin, sequenced in a study of blood T cell repertoires in COVID-19. Sequenced by immunoSEQ multiplex PCR; TCRdb stores in-frame clones only, minus some. The data show some 150,000 clones, approximately 85% seen once. Sequenced material: peripheral blood. All receptors derive from a man in his forties who had recovered from COVID-19.

The chain employs TRBV6-6 and TRBJ1-1; D gene unclear. Germline V gene lookup returns CDR1 MNHNY and CDR2 SVGAGI (reference sequence). Trimming took off 2 bases at V and 4 bases at J, with 11 bases between the two ends. The CDR3 runs to 14 residues. CDR3 loop: CASSYRAGGTEAFF. For the CDR3, the DNA is TGTGCCAGCAGTTACAGGGCAGGAGGCACTGAAGCTTTCTTT.

The V call is TRBV5-4, the J call TRBJ1-3; D not certain. The CDR3 runs 13 residues. Germline V gene data show CDR1 as SGHNT and CDR2 as YYREEE (reference sequence). The V and J ends lost 2 bases and 7 bases respectively, with 10 bases between them. Here the CDR3 DNA reads TGTGCCAGCAGCTTTACTGCGGGGAACACCATATATTTT. Amino acids: CASSFTAGNTIYF.

This rearrangement joins TRBV7-2 to TRBJ2-2; TRBD2 matches 12 bases. Germline V gives CDR1 SGHTA, CDR2 FQGNSA. V lost 5 bases, J lost 4 bases, and 8 bases stayed unmatched. The CDR3 spans 17 residues. The CDR3, as DNA: TGTGCCAGCAGCCCACCCGGACTAGCGGGGATCACCGGGGAGCTGTTTTTT. This translates into CASSPPGLAGITGELFF.

This clone has more than one count but fewer than ten. This rearrangement joins TRBV11-3 to TRBJ2-2, with TRBD2 matching over 13 bases. The CDR3 covers 16 residues. The V gene's germline CDR1 is SGHNT and CDR2 YENEEA. Trimming at V came to 8 bases and at J to 0 bases, leaving 3 bases not matched to a gene. CDR3 DNA sequence: TGTGCCAGCTCCGGGACTAGCGGGACGAACACCGGGGAGCTGTTTTTT. Protein sequence: CASSGTSGTNTGELFF.

The gene calls are TRBV19 and TRBJ2-5; perhaps TRBD2 as D (6 bases). V lost 3 bases and J 4 bases, leaving 9 bases between the germline ends. CDR1 and CDR2 (germline): LNHDA, SQIVND (reference sequence). The length of the CDR3 is 13 residues. The CDR3 loop reads CASSIGGSETQYF. The CDR3 DNA sequence: TGTGCCAGTAGTATTGGGGGGTCAGAGACCCAGTACTTC.

The V call is TRBV29-1, the J call TRBJ1-1; 7 nucleotides line up with TRBD1. J lost 0 bases, V lost 4 bases, and 2 bases had no gene match. The CDR3 totals 13 residues. Germline loops: CDR1 SQVTM, CDR2 ANQGSEA. CDR3 amino acids: CSVGRGVNTEAFF. The CDR3 DNA follows: TGCAGCGTTGGCAGGGGGGTGAACACTGAAGCTTTCTTT.

This sequence joins TRBV7-9 and TRBJ1-2, with 7 bases matching TRBD1. Germline assignment: CDR1 SEHNR and CDR2 FQNEAQ (reference sequence). The CDR3 is made up of 15 amino acids. The V gene end was trimmed by 4 bases and the J gene end by 3 bases; junction bases not matched to a gene: 8. CDR3 DNA: TGTGCCAGCAGCTACAAAAGGACAGGTGACTATGGCTACACCTTC. Amino acids: CASSYKRTGDYGYTF. Full variable domain (outside the CDR3, taken from reference TRBV7-9 and TRBJ1-2): DTGVSQNPRHKITKRGQNVTFRCDPISEHNRLYWYRQTLGQGPEFLTYFQNEAQLEKSRLLSDRFSAERPKGSFSTLEIQRTEQGDSAMYLCASSYKRTGDYGYTFGSGTRLTVV.

The rearrangement joins TRBV7-2 to TRBJ2-7, with D possibly TRBD1 on 6 matching bases. Germline-derived CDR1 and CDR2 are SGHTA and FQGNSA. The CDR3 extends over 15 amino acids. Trimming shortened V by 1 base and J by 4 bases, and 14 bases separated the two germline ends. CDR3 DNA sequence: TGTGCCAGCAGCTTAGAACTGGTCAGGGGTTACGAGCAGTACTTC. Translation gives CASSLELVRGYEQYF.

The chain uses TRBV28 and TRBJ1-2; possibly TRBD1 for D (5 bases). This CDR3 has 14 amino acids. CDR1 and CDR2 from the germline V gene are MDHEN and SYDVKM. The V and J ends lost 6 bases and 7 bases respectively, with 18 bases between them. CDR3 amino acids: CASSYTPGRTGYTF. CDR3 in DNA: TGTGCCAGCAGCTACACCCCAGGGCGAACTGGCTACACCTTC.

This chain connects TRBV5-4 to TRBJ1-1; 7 nucleotides align to TRBD1. This CDR3 is built from 14 residues. V lost 1 base, J lost 4 bases, and 4 bases stayed unmatched. CDR1 SGHNT and CDR2 YYREEE come from the germline V gene (reference sequence). The CDR3 protein is CASSLNRGVTEAFF. CDR3 DNA sequence: TGTGCCAGCAGCTTGAACAGGGGAGTCACTGAAGCTTTCTTT. The variable domain in full, with the rest retrieved from reference TRBV5-4 and TRBJ1-1, is ETGVTQSPTHLIKTRGQQVTLRCSSQSGHNTVSWYQQALGQGPQFIFQYYREEENGRGNFPPRFSGLQFPNYSSELNVNALELDDSALYLCASSLNRGVTEAFFGQGTRLTVV.

The rearrangement links TRBV7-9 to TRBJ2-7, with D possibly matching TRBD1 (6 bases). V dropped 6 bases and J dropped 5 bases, with 20 bases sitting between them. The CDR3 runs 15 residues. Germline V gene data show CDR1 as SEHNR and CDR2 as FQNEAQ (reference sequence). The CDR3 DNA is TGTGCCAGCAGTCACAGGGCCGACGTTACTCACGAGCAGTACTTC. Amino acid sequence: CASSHRADVTHEQYF.

The chain is built from TRBV5-1 and TRBJ2-1; possible D gene TRBD2, 5 bases. Germline values: CDR1 SGHRS, CDR2 YFSETQ. The CDR3 is made up of 13 amino acids. The V end lost 4 bases, the J end lost 9 bases, and 14 bases lay between the germline ends. CDR3 loop: CASSPTASGEQFF. DNA for the CDR3: TGCGCCAGCAGCCCGACCGCAAGCGGTGAGCAGTTCTTC.

The J gene is TRBJ1-2, the V gene TRBV13, with TRBD1 matching over 8 bases. The V segment lost 3 bases and the J segment 5 bases; nucleotides outside the gene matches: 8. From germline, CDR1 is PRHDT and CDR2 FYEKMQ (reference sequence). The CDR3 runs to 15 residues. The CDR3 reads CASSFWGQEIYGYTF. DNA of the CDR3: TGTGCCAGCAGCTTTTGGGGACAGGAAATTTATGGCTACACCTTC.

The J gene is TRBJ1-5, the V gene TRBV27; no clear D. Deletions cut 4 bases from V and 2 bases from J, with 18 bases between. The germline V gene has CDR1 MNHEY and CDR2 SMNVEV (reference sequence). The CDR3 loop spans 17 amino acids. CDR3 bases: TGTGCCAGCAGTTCCATCGTCAGCCCCGGAGGCAATCAGCCCCAGCATTTT. This gives the protein CASSSIVSPGGNQPQHF.

This clone was picked up a small number of times. The chain employs TRBV9 and TRBJ2-2, with D perhaps matching TRBD1 (5 bases). Trimming removed 0 bases from V and 5 bases from J, with 5 bases in between. The CDR3 sequence is 13 residues long. Germline CDR1 is SGDLS and CDR2 is YYNGEE. The CDR3 reads CASSVGTTGELFF. The DNA of the CDR3 is TGTGCCAGCAGCGTAGGGACAACCGGGGAGCTGTTTTTT.

This clone was recorded once. The rearrangement joins TRBV27 to TRBJ1-6; no clear D. V gave up 6 bases and J gave up 5 bases, with 11 bases separating them. The germline CDR1 and CDR2 sequences are MNHEY and SMNVEV (reference sequence). The CDR3 covers 14 residues. The DNA for the CDR3 is TGTGCCAGCAGACAAGGACTTAATAATTCACCCCTCCACTTT. It encodes CASRQGLNNSPLHF.

The rearrangement links TRBV24-1 to TRBJ2-1; 9 nucleotides agree with TRBD1. V shed 4 bases and J 4 bases; nucleotides not matched to a gene: 7. Germline V gives CDR1 KGHDR, CDR2 SFDVKD. The CDR3 totals 16 residues. Here the CDR3 reads CATSDPSTGGYNEQFF. CDR3 DNA: TGTGCCACCAGTGACCCTTCGACAGGGGGTTACAATGAGCAGTTCTTC.

This chain uses TRBV7-9 with TRBJ1-6; maybe TRBD1 (5 bases). V lost 4 bases to trimming and J lost 9 bases, with 13 bases between them. This CDR3 is built from 14 residues. The V gene's germline CDR1 is SEHNR and CDR2 FQNEAQ (reference sequence). As DNA, the CDR3 is TGTGCCAGCAGCTCGAGCGGGGGGATTTCACCCCTCCACTTT. Protein: CASSSSGGISPLHF.

The chain has TRBV5-4 and TRBJ2-7, with D tentatively TRBD1 (6 bases). The CDR3 has 13 amino acids. Trimming stripped 4 bases from V and 7 bases from J, with 15 bases between. CDR1 SGHNT and CDR2 YYREEE come from the germline V gene (reference sequence). CDR3 sequence reads: CASSATGTGEQYF. Here the CDR3 DNA reads TGTGCCAGCAGCGCTACAGGGACGGGGGAGCAGTACTTC.

This clone was detected only once. This sequence joins TRBV7-9 and TRBJ2-3; TRBD2 might be the D (5 bases). The V and J ends lost 11 bases and 4 bases respectively, with 16 bases between them. The length of the CDR3 is 13 residues. From germline, CDR1 is SEHNR and CDR2 FQNEAQ (reference sequence). CDR3 DNA: TGTGCCGCCTCACCGGCCGGGGCAGATACGCAGTATTTT. Translation: CAASPAGADTQYF.

This clone occurred once. The chain employs TRBV5-8 and TRBJ2-7; 11 positions agree with TRBD1. Germline V gene data show CDR1 as SGHTS and CDR2 as YDEGEE. The length of the CDR3 is 20 residues. V lost 1 base, J lost 3 bases, and 18 bases stayed unmatched. Written as DNA, the CDR3 is TGTGCCAGCAGCTTGTGGTTCGGACAGGGGGCATCGTTAAGCGGCTACGAGCAGTACTTC. Translating gives CASSLWFGQGASLSGYEQYF. Full variable domain (missing parts from reference TRBV5-8 and TRBJ2-7): EAGVTQSPTHLIKTRGQQATLRCSPISGHTSVYWYQQALGLGLQFLLWYDEGEERNRGNFPPRFSGRQFPNYSSELNVNALELEDSALYLCASSLWFGQGASLSGYEQYFGPGTRLTVT.

The chain joins TRBV4-3 to TRBJ2-2, with unresolved D. The V and J ends lost 5 bases and 2 bases respectively, with 3 bases between them. The CDR3 runs 12 residues. Germline V gene data show CDR1 as LGHNA and CDR2 as YSLEER. The DNA of the CDR3 is TGCGCCAGCAGCTATAACACCGGGGAGCTGTTTTTT. Its translation is CASSYNTGELFF.